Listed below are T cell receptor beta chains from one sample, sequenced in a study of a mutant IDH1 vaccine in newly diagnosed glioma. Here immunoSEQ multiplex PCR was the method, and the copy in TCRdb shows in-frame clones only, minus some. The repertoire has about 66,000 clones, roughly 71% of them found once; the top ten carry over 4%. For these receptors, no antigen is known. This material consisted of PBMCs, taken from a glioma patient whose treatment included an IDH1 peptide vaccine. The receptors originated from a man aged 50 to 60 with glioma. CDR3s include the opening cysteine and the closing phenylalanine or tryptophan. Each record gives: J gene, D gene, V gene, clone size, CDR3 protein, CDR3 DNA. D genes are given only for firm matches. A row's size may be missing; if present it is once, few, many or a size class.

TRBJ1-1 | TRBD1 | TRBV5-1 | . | CASSQRTGRGEAFF | TGCGCCAGCAGCCAACGGACAGGGCGAGGTGAAGCTTTCTTT
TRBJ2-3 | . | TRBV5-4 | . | CASSFWRSGSGQYF | TGTGCCAGCAGCTTTTGGAGGTCGGGGAGTGGGCAGTATTTT
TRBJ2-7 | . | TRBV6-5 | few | CASSSGAYEQYF | TGTGCCAGCAGCTCAGGAGCCTACGAGCAGTACTTC
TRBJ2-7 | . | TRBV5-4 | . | CASSFAGGEQYF | TGTGCCAGCAGCTTTGCTGGGGGGGAGCAGTACTTC
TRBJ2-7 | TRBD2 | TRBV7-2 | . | CASSLEAGDYEQYF | TGTGCCAGCAGCTTAGAAGCGGGGGACTACGAGCAGTACTTC
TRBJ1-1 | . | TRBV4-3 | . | CASSLAGALTEAFF | TGCGCCAGCAGCCTAGCTGGGGCCCTCACTGAAGCTTTCTTT
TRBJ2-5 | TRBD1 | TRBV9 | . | CASSVEGTGKQETQYF | TGTGCCAGCAGCGTAGAGGGGACAGGGAAACAAGAGACCCAGTACTTC
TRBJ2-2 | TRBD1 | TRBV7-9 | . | CASSIPGGITGELFF | TGTGCCAGCAGCATCCCAGGGGGCATCACCGGGGAGCTGTTTTTT
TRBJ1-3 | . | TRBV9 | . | CALKGLPSGNTIYF | TGTGCCCTTAAGGGACTACCCTCTGGAAACACCATATATTTT
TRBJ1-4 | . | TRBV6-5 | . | CASKGSATNEKLFF | TGTGCCAGCAAGGGGTCTGCAACTAATGAAAAACTGTTTTTT
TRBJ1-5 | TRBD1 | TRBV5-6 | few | CASSPGQGAWQPQHF | TGTGCCAGCAGCCCGGGACAGGGGGCTTGGCAGCCCCAGCATTTT
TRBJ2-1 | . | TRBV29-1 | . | CSATPLQGKNEQFF | TGCAGCGCCACCCCCCTCCAGGGAAAGAATGAGCAGTTCTTC
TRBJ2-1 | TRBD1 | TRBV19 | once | CASRGQGGPYNEQFF | TGTGCCAGTAGAGGACAGGGCGGGCCCTACAATGAGCAGTTCTTC
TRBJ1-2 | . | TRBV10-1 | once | CASSEVRGGQLDYGYTF | TGCGCCAGCAGTGAAGTCCGGGGTGGTCAGCTGGACTATGGCTACACCTTC
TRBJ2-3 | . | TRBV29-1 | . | CSVVRDTQYF | TGCAGCGTTGTGCGGGATACGCAGTATTTT
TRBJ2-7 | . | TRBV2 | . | CASSSDISEQYF | TGTGCCAGCAGCTCAGACATTAGCGAGCAGTACTTC
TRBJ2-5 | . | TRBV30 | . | CAWRIEGGETQYF | TGTGCCTGGAGGATAGAGGGGGGTGAGACCCAGTACTTC